The clone carrying this T cell receptor (beta chain) was picked up a small number of times. This sample is drawn from a study of patients and donors after allogeneic stem cell transplantation. In TCRdb, the RT-PCR reads were re-called with MiXCR into one record per CDR3 protein. The sample yields some 960,000 distinct CDR3 sequences, under 20% seen once. This CDR3 is 16 amino acids long. V gave up 1 base and J gave up 11 bases; unmatched junction bases: 11. Germline CDR1 reads SEHNR; CDR2 reads FQNEAQ (reference sequence). This chain connects TRBV7-9 to TRBJ2-5, with TRBD1 matching 12 bases. This TCR came from a human donor who was either an allogeneic HSCT recipient or a stem cell or donor lymphocyte infusion donor (not recorded which). It is not recorded whose cells these are; they may come from a transplant donor. Sequenced: blood, either unsorted or a sorted T cell fraction (not recorded which). The CDR3 region is CASSLGGTGGLLSQYF. The CDR3 DNA sequence: TGTGCCAGCAGCTTAGGGGGGACAGGGGGCCTTCTGTCACAGTACTTC.